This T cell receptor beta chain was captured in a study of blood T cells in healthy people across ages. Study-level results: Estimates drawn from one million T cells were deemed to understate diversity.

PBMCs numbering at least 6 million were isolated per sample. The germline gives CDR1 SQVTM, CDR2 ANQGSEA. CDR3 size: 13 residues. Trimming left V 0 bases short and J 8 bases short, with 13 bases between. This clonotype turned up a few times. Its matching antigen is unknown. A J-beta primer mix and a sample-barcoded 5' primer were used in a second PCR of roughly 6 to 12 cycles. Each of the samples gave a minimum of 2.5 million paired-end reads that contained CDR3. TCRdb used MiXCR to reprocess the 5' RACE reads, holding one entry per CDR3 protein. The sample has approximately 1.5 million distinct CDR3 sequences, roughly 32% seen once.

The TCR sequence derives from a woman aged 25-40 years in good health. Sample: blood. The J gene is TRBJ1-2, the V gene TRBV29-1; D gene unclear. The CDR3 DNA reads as TGCAGCGTTGAAGAAAGGGTAGGGAGCGGCTACACCTTC. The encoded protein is CSVEERVGSGYTF.